This T cell receptor beta chain was sequenced in a study of cytomegalovirus exposure and HLA in healthy donors (TCRdb year 2017). With regard to the full study: An earlier analysis of approximately 550 of the donors reported more than 250 Gb of sequence data and 117 million unique TCR beta sequences from about 179 million T cells. To predict cytomegalovirus infection status, the study brought together high-throughput TCR immunosequencing, statistical association of individual TCRs with disease status, and machine learning. Because of strong linkage in the cohort, a few DR-DQ haplotypes were treated as single units for association and clustering. To study patterns of TCR occurrence, a later analysis re-analyzed previously published TCR beta repertoires from 650 to 750 donors and added high-resolution HLA genotyping. The study profiled the T cell repertoires of about 720 subjects by immunosequencing and related them to cytomegalovirus serostatus. Approximately 310 gigabases of sequencing data and 70 million to 95 million unique TCR sequences made up an early release that covered 500 to 650 HLA-typed donors. Among about 360 genotyped donors of the cohort, an average of roughly 240,000 unique TCR beta nucleotide sequences were sequenced per donor, 15% to 20% of them non-productive. Of the 300 to 450 genotyped donors, 75% to 85% were placed in the genetic ancestry cluster associated with self-reported Caucasian donors. The aim of the study was to test whether cataloging public T cell receptors could identify signatures of past pathogen exposure. A later genetic analysis used genome-wide SNP genotypes for about 55% of the 666 donors, treating that subset as a discovery cohort. All discovery cohort repertoires had been generated on a single sequencing platform. Both class I and class II loci were covered by HLA typing, at four-digit resolution. Alongside the repertoire data, information on donor age, sex, ethnicity and CMV serostatus was compiled. An earlier analysis of a few hundred of the donors applied high-throughput TCR beta sequencing to assess whether each TCR beta V gene segment acted as functional or pseudogenic. The number of typed donors differed by locus: roughly 629-640 for A, B, C, DRB1 and DQB1; 500 to 550 for DQA1; over 600 for DPA1; and around 490 for DPB1. Besides the first cohort of 500 to 700 subjects, a separate validation cohort made up of roughly 130 different subjects was used. The later analysis used no new phenotypic data to find candidate immune exposures, relying instead on TCR beta sequences and their occurrence across donors.

The library was obtained by the immunoSEQ multiplex PCR assay. For the multiplex PCR, a mixture combining 60 forward primers for TCR Vbeta segments and 13 reverse primers for TCR Jbeta segments was used. The CDR3 region of rearranged TCR beta genes was amplified from genomic DNA by a multiplex PCR assay. The amplified TCR beta libraries were sequenced on the Illumina HiSeq System as 87-base-pair reads. The authors' pipeline ran thus. Across the roughly 600 repertoires, a later analysis counted approximately 83 million unique TCR beta chains, around 10 million of which were shared by at least two donors. Raw reads were error-corrected and collapsed into unique sequences with a nearest-neighbor algorithm that merged closely related sequences to remove PCR and sequencing errors. V, D and J gene segments were assigned by aligning CDR3 sequences to IMGT reference sequences. Each retained sequence needed at least a six-nucleotide match to both a V gene segment and a J gene segment. A rearrangement was called productive if the CDR3 had no stop codons and remained in frame with V and J, and every other rearrangement was called non-productive. CDR3 was defined according to IMGT convention as the region running from the second conserved V-encoded cysteine to the conserved J-encoded phenylalanine. In an earlier analysis of around 540 of the donors, sequences lacking an unambiguous match to a single V gene segment were excluded. An earlier analysis of 550 to 650 of the donors classified V segments as functional when productive rearrangements were above 56.7% and as segregating when the standard deviation between donors was above 5%. To diagnose cytomegalovirus status from the catalog of TCR beta chain sequences, a statistical classification framework was built. In a later analysis, V and J genes were assigned by comparing TCR nucleotide sequences against IMGT/GENE-DB human TR gene sequences. A later analysis assigned CDR3 sequences and most-parsimonious VDJ recombination scenarios with the TCRdist pipeline. In a later analysis, each TCR beta chain was defined by its CDR3 amino acid sequence together with its V-gene family, and reads without a unique V-gene family were excluded. A later analysis removed 500 to 600 highly shared, low-generation-probability nucleotide sequences to deal with suspected cross-contamination and a sequencing artifact. In a later analysis, a clonal expansion index for each public chain was calculated from normalized within-repertoire ranks of inferred template counts. A later analysis computed generation probabilities with a VDJ recombination model fitted to out-of-frame rearrangements, and checked the results against IGoR. In a later analysis, hypergeometric tests were used to score TCR-TCR, TCR-HLA and TCR-CMV co-occurrence, with a repertoire-size bias correction applied to TCR pairs. In a later analysis, false discovery rates were estimated by permuting HLA or CMV assignments 20 times. A later analysis grouped co-occurring TCRs with DBSCAN, adding TCRdist sequence similarity when clustering within HLA-allele-positive subsets. Repertoires with fewer than 30,000 or more than 120,000 public chains were left out of co-occurrence clustering, as were about 5 repertoires with anomalous nucleotide sharing. Held by TCRdb, this immuneACCESS table contains in-frame sequences only and omits some clones. Under half of the omission traces to an unresolved V gene where checked; the cause of the rest is unknown. V and J calls and clone size follow that table, whereas D and trimming were derived from the DNA. The sample includes 99,000 or so clones, with around 72% observed a single time. The top ten constitute approximately 5.1% of the sample.

The cohort consisted of hundreds of healthy bone marrow donors. Cohort members were all nominally healthy when sampled, although unrecorded immune exposures were likely present. The donor tested CMV seronegative and was one of the 352 seronegative cohort members. A peripheral blood sample was collected from each donor, and TCR beta sequencing was performed on peripheral blood mononuclear cells. Genomic DNA extraction from the blood cell samples was performed with the Qiagen DNeasy Blood Extraction Kit. The paper as a whole reports these results and caveats: When HLA alleles, especially DR and DQ, strongly co-occurred, TCR associations were difficult to assign to individual alleles. A later analysis found that HLA-associated TCR beta chains were more clonally expanded and had lower generation probabilities than equally common non-associated chains. Immune exposure information for the cohort was limited to CMV serostatus. In a later genetic analysis, a missense DCLRE1C variant was associated with V-gene and J-gene trimming of TCR beta chains, and the association was replicated in an independent cohort. Roughly uniform sequencing depth across donors was assumed in presence/absence analyses, although this assumption may not hold. Several of the top co-occurrence clusters appeared to be linked to parvovirus B19, influenza, CMV and Epstein-Barr virus, according to a later analysis. In this cohort, only TCR beta chains were sequenced, and detectable features were limited by the absence of alpha or paired-chain data. Most TCR sequences were seen in very few donors, while some public TCRs were found in many individuals. The classifier was reported to diagnose cytomegalovirus status with high specificity and sensitivity in both the original cohort and the validation cohort. In a later analysis, most CMV-associated TCR beta chains were found to appear HLA-restricted, with HLA associations seemingly driven largely by CMV exposure. According to the authors, the approach could potentially be generalized to other disease states and immunological phenotypes. In vitro tests confirmed that a few of the cytomegalovirus-associated TCR beta chains recognize cytomegalovirus antigens. Because counts were too low, seventeen rarely observed V segments, including chromosome 9 orphons, were left out of the earlier analysis of 587 of the donors. A cluster of highly shared sequence variants was judged likely to be a technical artifact of the sequencing pipeline. A later genetic analysis reported fewer N-insertions in productive TCRs among donors in an Asian-associated ancestry cluster than the roughly 690-donor mean. In the study, 150 to 200 TCR beta chains were listed as associated with cytomegalovirus. A further reported finding was that TCR beta sequences accurately predicted the HLA-A and HLA-B alleles for most subjects in the first cohort. Because the 87-base-pair reads could not distinguish some IMGT-functional V segments, including TRBV6-2 and TRBV6-3, those segments were excluded. In an earlier analysis of roughly 500 of the donors, most TCR beta V segments appeared in productive rearrangements about 87% or about 30% of the time, broadly matching IMGT annotations. Correlated functional status among segregating V segments might be attributable to linkage disequilibrium, but an unknown experimental factor could not be ruled out. Because some donors lacked HLA typing at each locus, the association tests relied only on the typed subset. According to a later analysis, TCR association rates differed among HLA loci, with DRB1 alleles showing the most associated TCRs and HLA-C alleles showing the fewest. In a later analysis, 15,000 to 20,000 TCR beta sequences were associated with specific HLA alleles at a false discovery rate of 0.05.

Concerning this clone itself: This receptor's antigen is unknown. Qualities for individual bases were not recorded, and no much larger clone is one base off.

Based on the germline V gene (reference sequence), the CDR1 and CDR2 sequences are SEHNR and FQNEAQ. Taken from cysteine to phenylalanine, the CDR3 has 14 residues. Left in the record is the CDR3 DNA by itself, 42 bases read in frame from the first base. V sheds 0 bases and J sheds 9 bases, leaving 12 bases between their ends. The sequence is built from TRBV7-9 and TRBJ2-1; confidence is insufficient to name the D gene. This sequence was found in a male donor in good health and CMV-seronegative. Material: PBMCs. The DNA sequence follows: TGTGCCAGCAGCTTAGCTGCCAGGTCGACTGAGCAGTTCTTC. It translates as CASSLAARSTEQFF.